This entry lists 13 T cell receptor beta chains sequenced from one sample in a study of T cell responses to AZD1222 COVID-19 vaccine. The table came from immunoSEQ multiplex PCR; TCRdb's copy has only in-frame clones and leaves some out. The sample holds 170,000 or so clones, about nine tenths seen once. The sample in question was peripheral blood, obtained on day 0 of AZD1222 vaccination. The receptors stem from an adult in good health.

This clone showed up just once. J is TRBJ2-1 and V is TRBV7-2; D is uncertain. Germline CDR1 SGHTA, CDR2 FQGNSA. The CDR3 spans 13 residues. V lost 4 bases and J lost 6, with 10 bases in between. For the CDR3, the DNA is TGTGCCAGCAGCTCTGCTTACCTCAATGAGCAGTTCTTC. This sequence encodes CASSSAYLNEQFF.

J is TRBJ1-2 and V is TRBV6-6; D not resolved. CDR1 is MNHNY, CDR2 SVGAGI, per germline (reference sequence). Trimming took off 5 bases at V and 6 bases at J, with 4 bases between the two ends. The CDR3 extends over 10 amino acids. This CDR3 is CASSGDGYTF. CDR3 nucleotides: TGTGCCAGCAGTGGGGATGGCTACACCTTC.

The chain carries TRBV11-2 and TRBJ2-7; maybe TRBD2 (7 bases). The germline V and J ends were trimmed by 1 base and 2 bases, with 15 bases remaining between them. The CDR3 has 16 amino acids. Germline V lookup: CDR1 SGHAT, CDR2 FQNNGV. CDR3 sequence: CASSLVPGGGPYEQYF. The CDR3 bases are TGTGCCAGCAGCTTAGTACCGGGCGGGGGCCCCTACGAGCAGTACTTC.

The chain employs TRBV11-3 and TRBJ2-1, with TRBD1 as a possible D gene (5 bases). V lost 1 base and J 4 bases, leaving 5 bases between the germline ends. The germline gives CDR1 SGHNT, CDR2 YENEEA. CDR3 size: 13 residues. CDR3: CASSLAGYNEQFF. The CDR3 coding sequence is TGTGCCAGCAGCTTAGCAGGGTACAATGAGCAGTTCTTC.

CDR3 coding DNA: TGTGCCAGCAGCCCCTCCTACGAGCAGTACTTC. Protein sequence: CASSPSYEQYF. The chain carries TRBV7-9 and TRBJ2-7; unclear D gene. The ends were cut back, 5 bases at V and 0 bases at J, with 2 bases in the middle. CDR1 is SEHNR, CDR2 FQNEAQ, per germline (reference sequence). The CDR3 sequence is 11 residues long.

The genes are TRBV28 and TRBJ1-2; D unclear. CDR1 is MDHEN, CDR2 SYDVKM, per germline. Deletions cut 5 bases from V and 4 bases from J, with 11 bases between. The CDR3 contains 13 residues. CDR3 amino acids: CASSPTSVYGYTF. The CDR3 nucleotides are TGTGCCAGCAGTCCGACGTCTGTCTATGGCTACACCTTC.

This rearrangement joins TRBV11-3 to TRBJ1-4; 7 nucleotides agree with TRBD1. Trimming cost V 3 bases and J 4 bases; bases outside gene matches: 5. Germline loops: CDR1 SGHNT, CDR2 YENEEA. This CDR3 has 15 amino acids. CDR3 sequence (DNA): TGTGCCAGCAGCTTGCAGGGGGAACGTAATGAAAAACTGTTTTTT. Its translation: CASSLQGERNEKLFF.

V usage is TRBV27 and J usage is TRBJ2-7; D ambiguous. The V end was cut by 1 base, the J end by 0 bases, with 7 bases between. The germline gives CDR1 MNHEY, CDR2 SMNVEV (reference sequence). The CDR3 is 14 amino acids. The CDR3 loop reads CASSLYKFSYEQYF. In nucleotides, the CDR3 is TGTGCCAGCAGTTTATATAAGTTCTCCTACGAGCAGTACTTC.

The J gene is TRBJ1-2, the V gene TRBV3-1 (or the pseudogene TRBV3-2); 8 positions match TRBD1. The germline CDR1 and CDR2 sequences are LGHDT and YNNKEL (reference sequence). After removal of 2 bases from V and 3 bases from J, the junction contained 2 bases not matched to a gene. The CDR3 loop spans 14 amino acids. CDR3 sequence reads: CASSQMDRDYGYTF. For the CDR3, the DNA is TGTGCCAGCAGCCAAATGGACAGGGACTATGGCTACACCTTC.

The chain joins TRBV7-9 to TRBJ2-1; maybe TRBD2 (5 bases). This CDR3 region has 12 residues. V lost 5 bases, J lost 6 bases, and 8 bases lay in between. The germline V gene has CDR1 SEHNR and CDR2 FQNEAQ (reference sequence). DNA for the CDR3: TGTGCCAGCAGCCCTACTAGCAATGAGCAGTTCTTC. Protein sequence: CASSPTSNEQFF.

The rearrangement uses TRBV7-2 and TRBJ1-3, with D perhaps matching TRBD1 (6 bases). The V gene's germline CDR1 is SGHTA and CDR2 FQGNSA. The V end lost 4 bases, the J end lost 1 base, and 11 bases lay between the germline ends. The CDR3 is made up of 15 amino acids. In nucleotides, the CDR3 is TGTGCCAGCAGCTCACAGGGTTGGTCTGGAAACACCATATATTTT. Protein sequence: CASSSQGWSGNTIYF.

The chain joins TRBV5-1 to TRBJ2-5, with D hard to call. Germline-derived CDR1 and CDR2 are SGHRS and YFSETQ. The CDR3 sequence is 13 residues long. V was trimmed by 0 bases and J by 5 bases, leaving 8 bases between them. This CDR3 reads CASSLVVGETQYF. The CDR3 DNA sequence: TGCGCCAGCAGCTTGGTTGTTGGGGAGACCCAGTACTTC.

This clone was observed a few times. This chain joins TRBV15 and TRBJ2-5; 9 nucleotides align to TRBD2. The CDR3 runs 14 residues. Germline V gives CDR1 LNHNV, CDR2 YYDKDF (reference sequence). The trim removed 4 bases at V and 5 bases at J, leaving 5 bases unmatched. Here the CDR3 DNA reads TGTGCCACCAGCAAGTTGAGCGGGGGGGAGACCCAGTACTTC. Its protein is CATSKLSGGETQYF.